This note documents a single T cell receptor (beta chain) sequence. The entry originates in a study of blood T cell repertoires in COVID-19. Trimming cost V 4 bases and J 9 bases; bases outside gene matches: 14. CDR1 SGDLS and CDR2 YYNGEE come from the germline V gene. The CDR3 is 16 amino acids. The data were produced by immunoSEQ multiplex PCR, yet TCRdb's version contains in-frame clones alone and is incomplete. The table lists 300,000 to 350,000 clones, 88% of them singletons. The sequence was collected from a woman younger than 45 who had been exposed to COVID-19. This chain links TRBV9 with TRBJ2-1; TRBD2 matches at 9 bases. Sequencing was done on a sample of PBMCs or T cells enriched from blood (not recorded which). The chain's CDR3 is CASSPMGGGEVSEQFF. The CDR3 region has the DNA TGTGCCAGCAGCCCCATGGGCGGGGGGGAAGTTAGTGAGCAGTTCTTC.